The rows below give T cell receptor beta chains drawn from one sample of a study of T cells after yellow fever vaccination. Via MiXCR, TCRdb re-called the 5' RACE reads, giving one row per CDR3 protein. In the table there are about 160,000 distinct CDR3 sequences, approximately 6.8% of which are singletons. The sample consisted of CD4+ T cells sorted from PBMCs, taken 5 days after the first yellow fever vaccination. These receptors all stem from a man younger than 30 who received the YFV17D yellow fever vaccine. Each CDR3 is given without its conserved first and last residue. Each record gives: D gene, V gene, clone size, CDR3 protein. D genes are given only for firm matches. Rows give clone size only sometimes, using once, few, many, or a class for an expanded clone.

>-|TRBV20-1|many
SAIGAAGNTIY
>TRBD2|TRBV24-1|many
ATSDSGGMRDTQY
>-|TRBV6-2/TRBV6-3|-
ASHRLSGEAF
>-|TRBV5-1|few
ASSLVAGQGVNEQF
>-|TRBV20-1|many
SARRGGRENEQF
>-|TRBV7-2|many
ASSFLGDSYNEQF
>-|TRBV5-1|many
ASSHGGDRTNYGYT
>-|TRBV14|many
ASGGSSYNEQF
>TRBD2|TRBV9|many
ASSVGYSGGQETQY
>TRBD2|TRBV7-2|many
ASSSERGMGDTQY
>-|TRBV6-2/TRBV6-3|many
ASSYSGSYT
>-|TRBV5-6|many
ASRMGPNSYNEQF
>-|TRBV20-1|many
SATDMTDTQY
>-|TRBV5-8|many
ASSSFTSTNGRNTIY
>TRBD1|TRBV20-1|many
SAGQGRNTDTQY
>-|TRBV4-1|many
ASSQDRPGRNEKLF
>-|TRBV20-1|many
SARVRGADQETQY
>TRBD2|TRBV6-5|many
ASSYFGLAGNEQF
>-|TRBV20-1|-
SASYGVSYNEHF
>-|TRBV12-3/TRBV12-4|-
ASSFGRRLNTEAF
>-|TRBV3-1|many
ASSPGTLGQPQH
>TRBD1|TRBV7-9|many
ASRRGSDTEAF
>-|TRBV18|few
ASSPPEGETQY
>-|TRBV10-3|few
AIRGTAADTQY
>-|TRBV7-9|many
ASSSGLRQPQH
>-|TRBV7-2|few
ASSRGQTGANVLT
>TRBD2|TRBV20-1|few
SARGAGGVGEQY
>-|TRBV11-3|-
ASSLQGTSTDTQY
>-|TRBV11-3|many
ASSTSADTEAF
>-|TRBV20-1|many
SARGPLGQPQH
>TRBD1|TRBV24-1|few
ATSGQAGGSYNEQF
>-|TRBV7-6|-
ASSLAGVRSTDTQY
>TRBD1|TRBV28|-
ASNDRGRETQY
>TRBD2|TRBV5-4|few
ASNYWGIAGSYNEQF
>-|TRBV29-1|few
SVEDVPGAFPKYGYT
>TRBD2|TRBV5-1|many
ASSLVRAGSYEQY
>-|TRBV5-5|many
ASSLLWTNADTQY
>TRBD1|TRBV18|many
ASSPGGQGFNEQF
>TRBD1|TRBV29-1|many
SVGQGVDTEAF
>-|TRBV2|few
ASSEAPPGGGGETQY
>-|TRBV12-3/TRBV12-4|-
ASSPGTRSSINEQF
>-|TRBV11-2|-
ASSLDRHSIYGYT
>-|TRBV20-1|few
SARGLIGGLVEETQY
>-|TRBV2|many
ASRLDRNYGYT
>TRBD1|TRBV12-3/TRBV12-4|many
ASSLEDRDRGNQPQH
>-|TRBV13|many
ASSLGPGGSETQY
>-|TRBV12-3/TRBV12-4|many
ASSFSRGTANYGYT
>-|TRBV20-1|-
SPKFPFYNEQF
>-|TRBV5-1|many
ASSLEIVGDTQY
>-|TRBV4-3|many
ASSQETVTEAF
>-|TRBV6-2/TRBV6-3|few
ASSYPPPRFTDTQY
>-|TRBV20-1|few
SARGLGEQF
>-|TRBV3-1|-
ASSQGRQINNEQF